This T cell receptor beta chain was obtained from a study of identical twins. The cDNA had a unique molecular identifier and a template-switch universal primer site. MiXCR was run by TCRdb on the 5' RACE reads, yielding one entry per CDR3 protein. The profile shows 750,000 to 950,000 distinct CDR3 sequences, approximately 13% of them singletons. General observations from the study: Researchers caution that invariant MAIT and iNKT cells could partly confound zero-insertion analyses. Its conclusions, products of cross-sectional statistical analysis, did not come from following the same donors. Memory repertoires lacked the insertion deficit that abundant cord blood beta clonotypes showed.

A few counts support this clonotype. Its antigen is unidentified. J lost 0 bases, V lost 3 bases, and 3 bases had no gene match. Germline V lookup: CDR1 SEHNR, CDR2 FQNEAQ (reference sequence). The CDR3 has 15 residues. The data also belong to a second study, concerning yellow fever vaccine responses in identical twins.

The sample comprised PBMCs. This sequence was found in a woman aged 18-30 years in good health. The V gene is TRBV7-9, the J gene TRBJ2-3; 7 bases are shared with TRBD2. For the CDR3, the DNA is TGTGCCAGCAGCTTTTTTAGCGGGAGCACAGATACGCAGTATTTT. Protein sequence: CASSFFSGSTDTQYF.